These 14 T cell receptor beta chains were all obtained from the same sample, sequenced in a study of shared clonotypes between healthy human individuals. Profiled with immunoSEQ multiplex PCR; TCRdb holds only in-frame clones, not every one. The sample carries hundreds of thousands of clones, over 75% recorded once. Input material: memory CD8+ T cells sorted from blood. As to subset: CD45RO+ cells pooled with CCR7-negative TemRA cells. The receptors were sampled from a man between 18 and 35 years old in good health.

The table lists this clone with a few counts. One end of the junction does not line up with germline, which may come from a read error. The V gene is TRBV30, the J gene TRBJ1-1; D call uncertain. CDR1 GTSNPN and CDR2 SVGIG come from the germline V gene (reference sequence). This CDR3 has 10 amino acids. The CDR3 bases are TGTGCCTGGAGTCCACCGTTTATCAGCTTT. This sequence encodes CAWSPPFISF.

CDR3 sequence (DNA): TGCGCCAGCAGCCAAGAAAGGAACCCGGCATACGAGCAGTACTTC. Its translation: CASSQERNPAYEQYF. The V gene is TRBV4-1, the J gene TRBJ2-7, with D hard to call. Germline CDR1 and CDR2: MGHRA and YSYEKL. The CDR3 contains 15 residues. Deletions cut 0 bases from V and 4 bases from J, with 13 bases between.

V usage is TRBV15 and J usage is TRBJ2-7; 7 bases align to TRBD1. This CDR3 has 15 amino acids. Germline CDR1 and CDR2: LNHNV and YYDKDF (reference sequence). The V and J ends lost 6 bases and 7 bases, in that order; junction bases with no gene match: 15. CDR3 DNA sequence: TGTGCCACCAGACGCTGGGCAGGGGGATGGGGAGAGCAGTACTTC. Amino acid sequence: CATRRWAGGWGEQYF.

This chain joins TRBV28 and TRBJ2-7; 10 bases fit TRBD1. V lost 6 bases to trimming and J lost 4 bases; unmatched junction nucleotides: 15. CDR3 length: 17 residues. Germline V gives CDR1 MDHEN, CDR2 SYDVKM. The CDR3 spells CASSAGTGVLSEYEQYF. Written as DNA, the CDR3 is TGTGCCAGCAGCGCCGGGACAGGGGTACTCTCTGAATACGAGCAGTACTTC.

V usage is TRBV19 and J usage is TRBJ2-7, with D perhaps given as TRBD1 or TRBD2 (5 bases each). CDR3 length: 15 amino acids. Trimming removed 2 bases at V and 5 bases at J, with 16 bases between. The germline V gene encodes CDR1 LNHDA and CDR2 SQIVND (reference sequence). The CDR3 region has the DNA TGTGCCAGTAGTATAATCTTCGGGGCTGGAAACGAGCAGTACTTC. It is translated as CASSIIFGAGNEQYF.

Remarks on this clone: Other DNA sequences of this sample code for an identical CDR3. The chain recombines TRBV5-4 with TRBJ2-7; 8 bases are a match to TRBD1. The CDR3 loop spans 14 amino acids. The germline CDR1 and CDR2 sequences are SGHNT and YYREEE (reference sequence). Losses at the gene ends were 2 bases for V and 0 bases for J; bases not matched to a gene: 1. CDR3 DNA: TGTGCCAGCAGCTTTACAGGGGGCTCCTACGAGCAGTACTTC. Protein sequence: CASSFTGGSYEQYF.

The CDR3 DNA reads TGTGCCAGCAGTGAACTAGACAGCAATCAGCCCCAGCATTTT. Encoded protein: CASSELDSNQPQHF. The genes are TRBV2 and TRBJ1-5; D uncertain. In germline, CDR1 is SNHLY, CDR2 FYNNEI. Trimming cost V 2 bases and J 1 base, with 6 bases left between them. The CDR3 runs 14 residues.

This chain uses TRBV27 with TRBJ2-1; D unclear. CDR3 length: 15 residues. Trimming shortened V by 2 bases and J by 2 bases, and 10 bases separated the two germline ends. From germline, CDR1 is MNHEY and CDR2 SMNVEV (reference sequence). The CDR3, as DNA: TGTGCCAGCAGTTTAATCCTGTCTACCTACAATGAGCAGTTCTTC. This translates into CASSLILSTYNEQFF.

V is TRBV7-9 and J is TRBJ2-5, with unresolved D. The V end was cut by 8 bases, the J end by 7 bases, with 20 bases between. The CDR3 has 14 amino acids. Looked up from germline, CDR1 is SEHNR and CDR2 is FQNEAQ (reference sequence). The CDR3 loop reads CASRRTPSPGTQYF. Written as DNA, the CDR3 is TGTGCCAGCCGCCGGACCCCCAGCCCGGGGACCCAGTACTTC.

The V call is TRBV7-9, the J call TRBJ2-7; 9 bases are a match to TRBD2. The CDR3 is 16 amino acids. Germline V gives CDR1 SEHNR, CDR2 FQNEAQ (reference sequence). With 6 bases clipped from V and 2 bases from J, the junction kept 11 bases outside the gene matches. The chain's CDR3 is CASSSTWTSAAYEQYF. The DNA of the CDR3 is TGTGCCAGCAGTTCAACTTGGACTAGCGCCGCCTACGAGCAGTACTTC.

V is TRBV5-1 and J is TRBJ1-1, with D possibly matching TRBD1 (6 bases). Trimming cost V 0 bases and J 6 bases, with 12 bases left between them. The CDR3 spans 14 residues. Germline CDR1 reads SGHRS; CDR2 reads YFSETQ. The CDR3 nucleotides read TGCGCCAGCAGCTTGGCCATGGGGGCCGCTGAAGCTTTCTTT. This encodes CASSLAMGAAEAFF.

This clone appeared a few times. V is TRBV30 and J is TRBJ2-7, with D unclear. V lost 0 bases, J lost 0 bases, and 6 bases lay in between. Germline CDR1 and CDR2: GTSNPN and SVGIG (reference sequence). The CDR3 loop spans 13 amino acids. CDR3 in DNA: TGTGCCTGGAGTGTCGCAGCCTCCTACGAGCAGTACTTC. Translation: CAWSVAASYEQYF.

This chain uses TRBV4-3 with TRBJ2-7, with D tentatively TRBD1 (5 bases). The CDR3 has 13 amino acids. V was shortened by 2 bases and J by 7 bases, with 12 bases between the two germline ends. The germline CDR1 and CDR2 sequences are LGHNA and YSLEER. CDR3 sequence: CASSQSSGREQYF. The CDR3 region has the DNA TGCGCCAGCAGCCAATCGTCAGGGCGGGAGCAGTACTTC.

The gene calls are TRBV27 and TRBJ1-2; D unresolved. V was cut by 3 bases and J by 1 base, with 9 bases left in between. Per the germline V gene, CDR1 is MNHEY and CDR2 is SMNVEV (reference sequence). CDR3 length: 14 residues. In DNA, the CDR3 is TGTGCCAGCAGTTTTCTAGGCGGTAACTATGGCTACACCTTC. Its translation: CASSFLGGNYGYTF.